This T cell receptor (beta chain) stems from a study of blood T cell repertoires in COVID-19. Overall study: COVID-19 samples, acute and convalescent, were from the United States, Italy and Spain. The cDNA or gDNA used as material had been derived from T cells, B-cell-depleted T cells, or PBMCs.

CDR3 size: 13 residues. V was shortened by 2 bases and J by 7 bases, with 11 bases between the two germline ends. The data were produced by immunoSEQ multiplex PCR, yet TCRdb's version contains in-frame clones alone and is incomplete. Seen here are fewer than 200,000 clones, roughly 80% observed once, and the top ten hold 5.5% to 8.5%. The clonotype was recovered from a man in his fifties or sixties with acute or convalescent COVID-19. Sequencing was carried out using peripheral blood. V gene TRBV12-3 or TRBV12-4 combines with J gene TRBJ1-1; unclear D gene. CDR3 amino acids: CASSLSGSGEAFF. The CDR3 DNA sequence: TGTGCCAGCAGTTTATCGGGATCCGGTGAAGCTTTCTTT.